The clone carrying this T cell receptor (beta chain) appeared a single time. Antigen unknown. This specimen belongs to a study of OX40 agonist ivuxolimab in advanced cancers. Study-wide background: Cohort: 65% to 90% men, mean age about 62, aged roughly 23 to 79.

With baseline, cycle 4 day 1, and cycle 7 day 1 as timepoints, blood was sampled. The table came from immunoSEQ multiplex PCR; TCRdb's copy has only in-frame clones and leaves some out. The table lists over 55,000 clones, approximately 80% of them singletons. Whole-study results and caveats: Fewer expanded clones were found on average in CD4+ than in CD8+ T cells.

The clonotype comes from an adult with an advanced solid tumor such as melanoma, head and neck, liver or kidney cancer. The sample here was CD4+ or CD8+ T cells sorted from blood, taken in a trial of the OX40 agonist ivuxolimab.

The CDR3 bases are TGCGCCAGCAGCTTGGCGGCCCACCGACGGATCTACGAGCAGTACTTC. It yields the protein CASSLAAHRRIYEQYF. This chain links TRBV5-1 with TRBJ2-7; D unresolved. The CDR3 runs 16 residues. CDR1 is SGHRS, CDR2 YFSETQ, per germline. V dropped 0 bases and J dropped 3 bases, with 16 bases sitting between them.